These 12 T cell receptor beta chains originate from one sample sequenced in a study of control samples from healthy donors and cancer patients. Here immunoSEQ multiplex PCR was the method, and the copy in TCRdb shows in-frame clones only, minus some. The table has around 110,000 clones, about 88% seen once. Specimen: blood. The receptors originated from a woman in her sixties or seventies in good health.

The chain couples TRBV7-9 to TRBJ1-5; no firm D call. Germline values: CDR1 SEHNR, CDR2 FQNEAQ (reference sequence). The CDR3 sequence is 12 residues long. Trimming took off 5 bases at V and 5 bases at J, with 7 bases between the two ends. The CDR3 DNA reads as TGTGCCAGCAGCCCGGACCATCAGCCCCAGCATTTT. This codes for CASSPDHQPQHF.

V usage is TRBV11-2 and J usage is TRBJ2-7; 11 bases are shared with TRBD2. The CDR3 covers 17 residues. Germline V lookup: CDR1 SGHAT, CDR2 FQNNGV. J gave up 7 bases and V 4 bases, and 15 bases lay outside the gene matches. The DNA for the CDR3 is TGTGCCAGCAGCTCTTTGGAGCTAGCGGGGGGACCCGCGGAGCAGTACTTC. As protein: CASSSLELAGGPAEQYF.

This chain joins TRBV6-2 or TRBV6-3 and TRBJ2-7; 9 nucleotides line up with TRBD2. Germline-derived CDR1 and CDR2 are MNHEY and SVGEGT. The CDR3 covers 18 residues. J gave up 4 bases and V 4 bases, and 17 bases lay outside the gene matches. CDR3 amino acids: CASSSPRAGGSIFYEQYF. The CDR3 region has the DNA TGTGCCAGCAGTTCCCCCCGAGCGGGGGGTTCCATTTTTTACGAGCAGTACTTC.

CDR3 nucleotide sequence: TGCGCCAGCAGCTTTCCGGGGGAGGTTAATACGCAGTATTTT. This translates into CASSFPGEVNTQYF. The J gene is TRBJ2-3, the V gene TRBV5-1; weak D call: TRBD2 (6 bases). Germline V gene lookup returns CDR1 SGHRS and CDR2 YFSETQ. This CDR3 has 14 amino acids. V shed 2 bases and J shed 7 bases, with 14 bases lying between them.

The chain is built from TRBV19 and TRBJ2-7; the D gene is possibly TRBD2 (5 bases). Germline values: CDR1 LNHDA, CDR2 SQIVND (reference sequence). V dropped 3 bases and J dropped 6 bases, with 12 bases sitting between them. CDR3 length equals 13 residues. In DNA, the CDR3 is TGTGCCAGTAGTATCGGGGTCGTGGGCGAGCAGTACTTC. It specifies CASSIGVVGEQYF.

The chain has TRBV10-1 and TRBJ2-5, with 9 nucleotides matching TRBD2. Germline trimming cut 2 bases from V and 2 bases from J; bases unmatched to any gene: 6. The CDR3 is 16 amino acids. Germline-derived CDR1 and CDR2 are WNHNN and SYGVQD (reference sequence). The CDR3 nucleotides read TGCGCCAGCAGTGAGGGTAGCGGGGGACCTCAAGAGACCCAGTACTTC. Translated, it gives CASSEGSGGPQETQYF.

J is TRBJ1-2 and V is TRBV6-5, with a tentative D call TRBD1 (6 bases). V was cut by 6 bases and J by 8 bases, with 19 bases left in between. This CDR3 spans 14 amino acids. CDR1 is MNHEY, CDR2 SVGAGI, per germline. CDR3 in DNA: TGTGCCAGCAGACCAACCGGGGACATAGGAGGCTACACCTTC. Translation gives CASRPTGDIGGYTF.

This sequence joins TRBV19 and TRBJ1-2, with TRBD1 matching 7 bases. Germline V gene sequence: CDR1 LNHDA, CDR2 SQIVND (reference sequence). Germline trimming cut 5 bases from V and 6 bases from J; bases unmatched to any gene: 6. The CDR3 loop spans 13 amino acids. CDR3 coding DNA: TGTGCCAGTAGTCCGGACAGGTACGATGGCTACACCTTC. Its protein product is CASSPDRYDGYTF.

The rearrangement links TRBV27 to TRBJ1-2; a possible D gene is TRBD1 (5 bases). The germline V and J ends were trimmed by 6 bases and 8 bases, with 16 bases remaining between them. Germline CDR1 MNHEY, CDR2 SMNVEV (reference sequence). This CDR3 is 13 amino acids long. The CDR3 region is CASRLRGARGYTF. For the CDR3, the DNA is TGTGCCAGCAGGCTACGTGGGGCCAGGGGCTACACCTTC.

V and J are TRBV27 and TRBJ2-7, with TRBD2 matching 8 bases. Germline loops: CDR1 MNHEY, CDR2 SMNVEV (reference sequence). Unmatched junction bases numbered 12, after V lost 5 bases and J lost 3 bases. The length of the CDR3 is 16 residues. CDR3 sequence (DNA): TGTGCCAGCAGTCGGGAGGGACTCGGGCCTAGCTACGAGCAGTACTTC. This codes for CASSREGLGPSYEQYF.

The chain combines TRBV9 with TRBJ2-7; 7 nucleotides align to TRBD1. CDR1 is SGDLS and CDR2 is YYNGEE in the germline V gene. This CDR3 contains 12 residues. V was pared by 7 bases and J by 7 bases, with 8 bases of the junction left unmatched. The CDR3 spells CASGEGAGEQYF. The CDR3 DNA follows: TGTGCCAGCGGCGAGGGGGCTGGAGAGCAGTACTTC.

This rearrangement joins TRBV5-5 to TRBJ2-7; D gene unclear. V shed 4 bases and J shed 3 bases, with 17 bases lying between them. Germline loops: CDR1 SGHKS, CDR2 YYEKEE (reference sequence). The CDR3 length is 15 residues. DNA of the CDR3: TGTGCCAGCAGCATACTCAGTACGGTAGACTACGAGCAGTACTTC. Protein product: CASSILSTVDYEQYF. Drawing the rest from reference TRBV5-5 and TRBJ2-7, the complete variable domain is DAGVTQSPTHLIKTRGQQVTLRCSPISGHKSVSWYQQVLGQGPQFIFQYYEKEERGRGNFPDRFSARQFPNYSSELNVNALLLGDSALYLCASSILSTVDYEQYFGPGTRLTVT.